This T cell receptor beta chain was recorded in a study of shared clonotypes between healthy human individuals. Study-level points and caveats: The authors sampled blood alone, and tissue repertoires likely differ.

Splitting of each subset's genomic DNA was done evenly across several immunoSEQ plates. The assay was immunoSEQ multiplex PCR, and TCRdb's table has in-frame clones only and misses some. Of some 480,000 clones listed, around 80% are singletons. Caucasian adults living in Nashville, Tennessee, provided all samples. In regard to this clone: The antigen is unknown.

The sample was PBMCs. The sequence came from a woman between 40 and 50 years old in good health. Some clones in this sample may be carry-over from other donors' samples.

In DNA form, the CDR3 reads TGCGCCAGCAGCGTGGACAGGGAGGCCTACAATGAGCAGTTCTTC. It yields the protein CASSVDREAYNEQFF. The chain joins TRBV10-2 to TRBJ2-1; 8 bases are a match to TRBD1. Germline-derived CDR1 and CDR2 are WSHSY and SAAADI. Trimming at V came to 6 bases and at J to 2 bases, leaving 6 bases not matched to a gene. The CDR3 covers 15 residues.